This T cell receptor beta chain was sequenced during a study of T cell responses to AZD1222 COVID-19 vaccine. TCRdb's copy holds only in-frame clones and misses some; the assay was immunoSEQ multiplex PCR. The table lists approximately 170,000 clones, 88% of them singletons. Study outcomes and limitations: Reports indicate that nearly half of spike-specific TCRs are directed at unmutated variant regions.

Germline assignment: CDR1 SGHNT and CDR2 YYREEE (reference sequence). The CDR3 is made up of 14 amino acids. Trimming removed 3 bases at V and 5 bases at J, with 9 bases between. Notes on this clone: The antigen is undetermined.

This receptor was obtained from an adult who received the AZD1222 COVID-19 vaccine. The chain has TRBV5-4 and TRBJ1-6, with D uncertain. The sample in question was peripheral blood, obtained 28 days after the second AZD1222 dose. CDR3 region: CASSSRADNSPLHF. The CDR3 nucleotides are TGTGCCAGCAGCTCCCGGGCGGATAATTCACCCCTCCACTTT.